Below are 9 T cell receptor beta chains sequenced from a single sample in a study of T cells after yellow fever vaccination. TCRdb reprocessed the 5' RACE reads via MiXCR and lists one record per CDR3 protein. The sample lists some 200,000 distinct CDR3 sequences, 3% to 3.5% occurring once. The specimen was CD4+ T cells sorted from PBMCs, collected 10 days after the yellow fever booster vaccination. The receptors were sampled from a man aged 18-30 years who received the YFV17D yellow fever vaccine.

This chain links TRBV3-1 with TRBJ2-5; TRBD1 or TRBD2 may be the D gene (5 bases each). This CDR3 contains 12 residues. Trimming stripped 0 bases from V and 9 bases from J, with 8 bases between. Germline V CDR1 and CDR2: LGHDT, YNNKEL (reference sequence). CDR3 in amino acids: CASSQEEGPQYF. DNA of the CDR3: TGTGCCAGCAGCCAAGAAGAGGGGCCCCAGTACTTC.

This clonotype appeared a few times. V gene TRBV6-2 or TRBV6-3 combines with J gene TRBJ2-5; the match to TRBD2 covers 14 bases. V shed 6 bases and J 1 base; nucleotides not matched to a gene: 7. The CDR3 is 17 residues long. Germline assignment: CDR1 MNHEY and CDR2 SVGEGT. The CDR3 region has the DNA TGTGCCAGCAGCCCGCTCGGGACTAGCGGGGGCCAAGAGACCCAGTACTTC. It specifies CASSPLGTSGGQETQYF.

The gene calls are TRBV2 and TRBJ2-2, with D perhaps TRBD2 (5 bases). Trimming took 6 bases from V and 2 from J, leaving 10 bases between them. CDR1 and CDR2 (germline): SNHLY, FYNNEI. The CDR3 consists of 14 residues. CDR3: CASSRRENTGELFF. The DNA for the CDR3 is TGTGCCAGCAGCCGACGGGAAAACACCGGGGAGCTGTTTTTT.

DNA for the CDR3: TGCAGTGCTAGAGATGTGAGGGCAGGGCTGAACACCGGGGAGCTGTTTTTT. Its protein is CSARDVRAGLNTGELFF. The chain has TRBV20-1 and TRBJ2-2; D is tentatively TRBD1 or TRBD2 (5 bases each). Germline CDR1 is DFQATT and CDR2 is SNEGSKA (reference sequence). The CDR3 runs to 17 residues. The germline V and J ends were trimmed by 0 bases and 1 base, with 15 bases remaining between them.

V is TRBV5-1 and J is TRBJ2-5, with 10 bases identical to TRBD1. CDR1 is SGHRS and CDR2 is YFSETQ in the germline V gene. The J segment lost 3 bases and the V segment lost 0 bases, leaving 2 bases of the junction unmatched. This CDR3 contains 15 residues. The CDR3 nucleotides read TGCGCCAGCAGCTTGGATGGGACAGGGGAAGAGACCCAGTACTTC. It translates to CASSLDGTGEETQYF.

This clonotype was observed many times. V usage is TRBV5-1 and J usage is TRBJ1-1; D is uncertain. The CDR3 runs 14 residues. Trimming stripped 0 bases from V and 1 base from J, with 7 bases between. Germline lookup yields CDR1 SGHRS and CDR2 YFSETQ. The CDR3 is CASSLGPQNTEAFF. The CDR3 DNA sequence: TGCGCCAGCAGCTTGGGACCTCAGAACACTGAAGCTTTCTTT.

This clonotype was detected ten times or more. The gene calls are TRBV20-1 and TRBJ2-2, with 7 bases aligning to TRBD2. This CDR3 region has 14 residues. The V segment lost 2 bases and the J segment 1 base; nucleotides outside the gene matches: 1. The germline V gene encodes CDR1 DFQATT and CDR2 SNEGSKA (reference sequence). CDR3 loop: CSARSGGNTGELFF. The CDR3 bases are TGCAGTGCTAGATCGGGGGGGAACACCGGGGAGCTGTTTTTT.

This clonotype appeared many times. The rearrangement joins TRBV6-5 to TRBJ1-5; D possibly corresponds to TRBD1 (6 bases). This CDR3 is built from 15 residues. The germline V gene encodes CDR1 MNHEY and CDR2 SVGAGI. Trimming cost V 8 bases and J 0 bases, with 14 bases left between them. The CDR3 DNA sequence: TGTGCCAGCCGACCGGGGGGCTTTAGCAATCAGCCCCAGCATTTT. It yields the protein CASRPGGFSNQPQHF.

This clonotype was seen more than once but under ten times. The gene calls are TRBV11-3 and TRBJ2-1; tentative D call: TRBD1 (5 bases). The CDR3 extends over 13 amino acids. Trimming cost V 3 bases and J 4 bases, with 7 bases left between them. Germline CDR1 and CDR2: SGHNT and YENEEA. As DNA, the CDR3 is TGTGCCAGCAGCTTCGCAGGGTACAATGAGCAGTTCTTC. Its translation: CASSFAGYNEQFF.